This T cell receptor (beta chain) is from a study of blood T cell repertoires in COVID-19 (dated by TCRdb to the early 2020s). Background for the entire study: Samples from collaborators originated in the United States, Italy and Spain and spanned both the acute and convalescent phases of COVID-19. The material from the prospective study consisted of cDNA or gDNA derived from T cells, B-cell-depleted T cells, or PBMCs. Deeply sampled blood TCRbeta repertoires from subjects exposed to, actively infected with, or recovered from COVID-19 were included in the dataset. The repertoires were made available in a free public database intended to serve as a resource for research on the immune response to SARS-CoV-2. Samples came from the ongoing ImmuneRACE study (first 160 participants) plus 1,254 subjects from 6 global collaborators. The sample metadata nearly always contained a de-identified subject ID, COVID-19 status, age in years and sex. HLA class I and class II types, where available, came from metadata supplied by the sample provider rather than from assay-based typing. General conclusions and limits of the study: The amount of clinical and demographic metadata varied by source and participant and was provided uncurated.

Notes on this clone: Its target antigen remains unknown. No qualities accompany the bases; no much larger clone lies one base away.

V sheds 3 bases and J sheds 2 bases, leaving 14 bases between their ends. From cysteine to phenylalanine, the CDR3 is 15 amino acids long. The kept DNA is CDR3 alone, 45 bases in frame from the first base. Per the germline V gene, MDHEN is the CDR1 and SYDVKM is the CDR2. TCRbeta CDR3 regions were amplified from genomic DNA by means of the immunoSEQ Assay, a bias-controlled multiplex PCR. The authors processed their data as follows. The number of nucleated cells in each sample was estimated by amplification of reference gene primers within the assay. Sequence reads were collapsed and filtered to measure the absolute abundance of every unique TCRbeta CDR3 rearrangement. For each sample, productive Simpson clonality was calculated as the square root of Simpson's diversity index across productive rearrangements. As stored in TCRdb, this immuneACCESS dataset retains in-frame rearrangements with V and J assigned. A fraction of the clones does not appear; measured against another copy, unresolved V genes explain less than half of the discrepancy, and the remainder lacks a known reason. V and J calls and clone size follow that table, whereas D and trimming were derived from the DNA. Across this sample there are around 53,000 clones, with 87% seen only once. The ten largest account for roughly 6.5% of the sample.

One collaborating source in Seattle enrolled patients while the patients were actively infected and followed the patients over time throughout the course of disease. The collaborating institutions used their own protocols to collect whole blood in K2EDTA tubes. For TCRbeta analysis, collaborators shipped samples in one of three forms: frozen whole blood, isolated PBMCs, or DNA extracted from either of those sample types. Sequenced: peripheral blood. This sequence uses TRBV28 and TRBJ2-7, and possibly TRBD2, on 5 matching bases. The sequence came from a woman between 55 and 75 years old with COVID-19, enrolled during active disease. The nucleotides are TGTGCCAGCAGTTTGCTTAGGGAGCTGACCTACGAGCAGTACTTC. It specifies CASSLLRELTYEQYF.